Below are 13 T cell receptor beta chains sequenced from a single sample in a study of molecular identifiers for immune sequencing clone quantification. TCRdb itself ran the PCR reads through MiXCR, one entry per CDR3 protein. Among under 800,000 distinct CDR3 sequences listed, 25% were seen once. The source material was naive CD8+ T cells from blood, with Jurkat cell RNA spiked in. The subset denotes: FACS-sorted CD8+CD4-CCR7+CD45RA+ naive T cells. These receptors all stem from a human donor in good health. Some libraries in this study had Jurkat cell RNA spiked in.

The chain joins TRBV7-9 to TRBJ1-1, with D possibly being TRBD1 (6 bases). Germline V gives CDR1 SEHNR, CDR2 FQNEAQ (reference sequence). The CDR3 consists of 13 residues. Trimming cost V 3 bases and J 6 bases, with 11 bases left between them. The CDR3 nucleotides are TGTGCCAGCAGCTTGGTGACAGGTCCTGAAGCTTTCTTT. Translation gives CASSLVTGPEAFF.

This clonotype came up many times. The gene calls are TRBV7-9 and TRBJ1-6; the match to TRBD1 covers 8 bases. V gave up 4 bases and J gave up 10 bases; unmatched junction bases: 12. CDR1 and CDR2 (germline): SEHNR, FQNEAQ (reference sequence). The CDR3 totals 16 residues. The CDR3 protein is CASSSSGGAIRSPLHF. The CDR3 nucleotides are TGTGCCAGCAGCTCGTCAGGGGGCGCCATCAGATCACCCCTCCACTTT.

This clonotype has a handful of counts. CDR3 amino acids: CASSLAATSSTDTQYF. Here the CDR3 DNA reads TGTGCCAGCAGCTTGGCGGCTACCTCTAGCACAGATACGCAGTATTTT. This chain joins TRBV5-6 and TRBJ2-3; D unresolved. The CDR3 consists of 16 residues. CDR1 is SGHDT, CDR2 YYEEEE, per germline. The germline V and J ends were trimmed by 0 bases and 0 bases, with 11 bases remaining between them.

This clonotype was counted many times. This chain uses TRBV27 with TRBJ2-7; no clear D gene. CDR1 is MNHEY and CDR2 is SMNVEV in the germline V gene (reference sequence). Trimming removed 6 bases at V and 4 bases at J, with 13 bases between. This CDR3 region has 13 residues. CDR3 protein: CASSAGLGYEQYF. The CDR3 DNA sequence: TGTGCCAGCAGCGCCGGTCTAGGTTACGAGCAGTACTTC.

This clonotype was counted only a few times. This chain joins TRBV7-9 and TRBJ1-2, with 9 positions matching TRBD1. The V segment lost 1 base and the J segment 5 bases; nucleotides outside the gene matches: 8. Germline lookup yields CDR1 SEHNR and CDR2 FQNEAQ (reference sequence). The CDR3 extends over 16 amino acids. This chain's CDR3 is CASSLVGATGGYGYTF. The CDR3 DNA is TGTGCCAGCAGCTTAGTAGGCGCGACAGGGGGATATGGCTACACCTTC.

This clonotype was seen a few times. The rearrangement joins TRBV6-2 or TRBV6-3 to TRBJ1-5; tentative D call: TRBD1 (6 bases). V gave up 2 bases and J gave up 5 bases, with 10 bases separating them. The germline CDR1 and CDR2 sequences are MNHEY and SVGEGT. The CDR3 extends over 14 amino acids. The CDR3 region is CASSYLDRDQPQHF. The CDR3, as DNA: TGTGCCAGCAGTTACCTGGACAGAGATCAGCCCCAGCATTTT.

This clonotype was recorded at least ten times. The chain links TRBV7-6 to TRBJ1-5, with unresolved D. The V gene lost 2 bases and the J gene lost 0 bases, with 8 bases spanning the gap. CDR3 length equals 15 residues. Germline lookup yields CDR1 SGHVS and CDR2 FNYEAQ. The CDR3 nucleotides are TGTGCCAGCAGCTTAAACAGCTATAGCAATCAGCCCCAGCATTTT. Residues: CASSLNSYSNQPQHF.

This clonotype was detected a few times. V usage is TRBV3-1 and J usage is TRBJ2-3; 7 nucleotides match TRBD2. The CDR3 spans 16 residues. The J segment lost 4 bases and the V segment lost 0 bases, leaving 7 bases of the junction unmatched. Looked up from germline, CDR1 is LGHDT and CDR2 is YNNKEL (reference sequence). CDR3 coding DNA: TGTGCCAGCAGCCAAGATCCAGAAACTAGCGCAGATACGCAGTATTTT. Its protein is CASSQDPETSADTQYF.

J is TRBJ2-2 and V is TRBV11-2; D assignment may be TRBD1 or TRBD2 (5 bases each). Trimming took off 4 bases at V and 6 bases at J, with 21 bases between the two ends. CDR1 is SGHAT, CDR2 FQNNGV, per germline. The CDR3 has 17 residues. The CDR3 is CASSWTPGTIASGELFF. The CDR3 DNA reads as TGTGCCAGCAGCTGGACCCCCGGGACCATTGCCTCCGGGGAGCTGTTTTTT.

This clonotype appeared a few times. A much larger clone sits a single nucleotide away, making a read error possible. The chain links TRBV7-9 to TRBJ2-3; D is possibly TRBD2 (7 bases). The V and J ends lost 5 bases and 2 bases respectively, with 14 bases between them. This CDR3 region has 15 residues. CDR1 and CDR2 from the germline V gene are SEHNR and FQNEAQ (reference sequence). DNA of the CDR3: TGTGCCAGCAGCAACGGACGGGGGGCCACAGATACGCAGTATTTT. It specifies CASSNGRGATDTQYF.

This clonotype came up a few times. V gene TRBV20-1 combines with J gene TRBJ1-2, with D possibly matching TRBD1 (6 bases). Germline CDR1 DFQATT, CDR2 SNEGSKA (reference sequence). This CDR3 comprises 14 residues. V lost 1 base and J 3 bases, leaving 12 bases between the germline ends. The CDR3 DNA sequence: TGCAGTGCTAGAGGCGCAGGGGATTACTATGGCTACACCTTC. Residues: CSARGAGDYYGYTF.

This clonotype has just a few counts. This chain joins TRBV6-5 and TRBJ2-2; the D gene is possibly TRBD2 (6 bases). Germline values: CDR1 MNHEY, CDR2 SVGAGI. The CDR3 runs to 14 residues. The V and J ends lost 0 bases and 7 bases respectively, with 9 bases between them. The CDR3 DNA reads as TGTGCCAGCAGTTACTCTAGCGGTGTCGGGGAGCTGTTTTTT. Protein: CASSYSSGVGELFF.

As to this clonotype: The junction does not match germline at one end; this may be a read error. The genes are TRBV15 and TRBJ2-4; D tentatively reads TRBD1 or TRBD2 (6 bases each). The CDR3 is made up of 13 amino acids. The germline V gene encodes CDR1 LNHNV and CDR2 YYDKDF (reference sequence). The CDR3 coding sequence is TGTGCCACCAGATCTTCGGGGGCTGACATTCAGCACTTC. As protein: CATRSSGADIQHF.